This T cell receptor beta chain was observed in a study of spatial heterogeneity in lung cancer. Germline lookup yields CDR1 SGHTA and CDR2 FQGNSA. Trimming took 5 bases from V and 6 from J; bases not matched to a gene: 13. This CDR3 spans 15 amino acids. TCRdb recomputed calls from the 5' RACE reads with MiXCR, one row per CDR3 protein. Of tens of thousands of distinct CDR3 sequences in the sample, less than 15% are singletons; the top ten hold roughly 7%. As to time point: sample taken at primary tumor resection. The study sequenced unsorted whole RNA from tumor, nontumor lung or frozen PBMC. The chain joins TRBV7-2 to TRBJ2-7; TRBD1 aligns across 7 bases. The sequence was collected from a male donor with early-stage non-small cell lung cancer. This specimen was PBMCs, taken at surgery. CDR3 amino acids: CASSTSTGSLSEQYF. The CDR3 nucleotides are TGTGCCAGCAGCACGTCGACAGGGAGCTTATCCGAGCAGTACTTC.